The 19 T cell receptor beta chains presented below share a single source sample, sequenced in a study of OX40 agonist ivuxolimab in advanced cancers. The repertoire was sequenced with immunoSEQ multiplex PCR; TCRdb's copy has only in-frame clones and lacks some. The sample shows 60,000 to 95,000 clones, around 83% of them seen only once. Here the sequenced sample was CD4+ or CD8+ T cells sorted from blood, taken in a trial of the OX40 agonist ivuxolimab. All receptors come from an adult with an advanced solid tumor such as melanoma, head and neck, liver or kidney cancer.

In its sample, this clone was seen once. The chain is built from TRBV27 and TRBJ2-7; 9 nucleotides line up with TRBD1. V was pared by 5 bases and J by 3 bases, with 2 bases of the junction left unmatched. Germline V gene lookup returns CDR1 MNHEY and CDR2 SMNVEV (reference sequence). CDR3 length: 13 residues. The CDR3 region is CASSPGQGYEQYF. Written as DNA, the CDR3 is TGTGCCAGCAGTCCGGGACAGGGCTACGAGCAGTACTTC.

This rearrangement joins TRBV15 to TRBJ2-1, with 10 bases lining up with TRBD1. The germline CDR1 and CDR2 sequences are LNHNV and YYDKDF (reference sequence). Losses at the gene ends were 0 bases for V and 8 bases for J; bases not matched to a gene: 13. The CDR3 is 18 residues long. CDR3 DNA sequence: TGTGCCACCAGCAGAGAAAGTTGGCGGGGACAGGGGTACGATGAGCAGTTCTTC. Translating gives CATSRESWRGQGYDEQFF.

This chain joins TRBV5-1 and TRBJ2-5; 11 bases are shared with TRBD1. This CDR3 contains 15 residues. Germline CDR1 and CDR2: SGHRS and YFSETQ. J was trimmed by 6 bases and V by 2 bases; bases with no gene match: 6. As DNA, the CDR3 is TGCGCCAGCAGCTTTTCGGACAGGGGGCTCAAGACCCAGTACTTC. This codes for CASSFSDRGLKTQYF.

The chain carries TRBV6-5 and TRBJ2-7; no clear D. Germline V gene data show CDR1 as MNHEY and CDR2 as SVGAGI. V was shortened by 4 bases and J by 0 bases, with 10 bases between the two germline ends. The CDR3 runs 14 residues. CDR3 region: CASSLIQGSYEQYF. The CDR3, as DNA: TGTGCCAGCAGTTTAATCCAAGGCTCCTACGAGCAGTACTTC.

The chain links TRBV6-5 to TRBJ2-2; the D is unclear. Deletions cut 2 bases from V and 4 bases from J, with 14 bases between. Germline CDR1 MNHEY, CDR2 SVGAGI. The CDR3 is 16 residues long. The CDR3 here is CASSYSTTPFTGELFF. CDR3 sequence (DNA): TGTGCCAGCAGTTACAGTACGACTCCTTTCACCGGGGAGCTGTTTTTT.

The rearrangement joins TRBV7-2 to TRBJ1-4, with 7 bases lining up with TRBD1. This CDR3 is built from 15 residues. The germline V gene has CDR1 SGHTA and CDR2 FQGNSA. V lost 1 base, J lost 3 bases, and 2 bases stayed unmatched. The CDR3 reads CASSLGGTANEKLFF. The CDR3 region has the DNA TGTGCCAGCAGCTTAGGTGGGACAGCTAATGAAAAACTGTTTTTT.

V usage is TRBV2 and J usage is TRBJ2-7, with D perhaps given as TRBD1 or TRBD2 (5 bases each). The CDR3 has 13 amino acids. The V and J ends lost 6 bases and 4 bases respectively, with 13 bases between them. Germline CDR1 reads SNHLY; CDR2 reads FYNNEI. The CDR3, as DNA: TGTGCCAGCAGGGGGGACGGCCTATACGAGCAGTACTTC. Protein product: CASRGDGLYEQYF.

The chain uses TRBV2 and TRBJ2-2, with D possibly being TRBD1 (5 bases). Trimming left V 6 bases short and J 5 bases short, with 10 bases between. There are 13 residues in the CDR3. Germline lookup yields CDR1 SNHLY and CDR2 FYNNEI. The CDR3 loop reads CASSAQGTGELFF. Written as DNA, the CDR3 is TGTGCCAGCAGCGCTCAGGGAACCGGGGAGCTGTTTTTT.

This clone occurred a few times. The rearrangement uses TRBV7-9 and TRBJ2-6; 7 nucleotides agree with TRBD1. V trimming: 5 bases; J trimming: 0 bases; junction bases outside the gene matches: 10. Germline V gene lookup returns CDR1 SEHNR and CDR2 FQNEAQ (reference sequence). The length of the CDR3 is 18 residues. The chain's CDR3 is CASSQRAGGPSGANVLTF. For the CDR3, the DNA is TGTGCCAGCAGCCAGAGGGCAGGGGGTCCCTCTGGGGCCAACGTCCTGACTTTC.

This sequence joins TRBV11-2 and TRBJ2-7, with TRBD2 matching over 9 bases. This CDR3 is 16 amino acids long. Germline loops: CDR1 SGHAT, CDR2 FQNNGV. V gave up 5 bases and J gave up 0 bases; unmatched junction bases: 8. The CDR3: CASSPGLALSSYEQYF. DNA of the CDR3: TGTGCCAGCAGCCCTGGACTAGCGCTCAGCTCCTACGAGCAGTACTTC.

This clone came up a few times. The chain has TRBV5-6 and TRBJ2-7; D is unresolved. V shed 0 bases and J shed 9 bases, with 7 bases lying between them. The germline CDR1 and CDR2 sequences are SGHDT and YYEEEE. The CDR3 is made up of 11 amino acids. The CDR3, as DNA: TGTGCCAGCAGCTTGGGTTTTCGGCAGTACTTC. This gives the protein CASSLGFRQYF.

J is TRBJ2-2 and V is TRBV5-1; possibly TRBD2 for D (6 bases). This CDR3 comprises 16 residues. Trimming left V 0 bases short and J 1 base short, with 10 bases between. CDR1 and CDR2 from the germline V gene are SGHRS and YFSETQ. This CDR3 is CASSLAAGQNTGELFF. The CDR3 bases are TGCGCCAGCAGCTTGGCGGCGGGGCAGAACACCGGGGAGCTGTTTTTT.

This sequence joins TRBV9 and TRBJ2-5; TRBD1 aligns across 9 bases. The CDR3 is 14 residues long. Looked up from germline, CDR1 is SGDLS and CDR2 is YYNGEE. The junction had 6 bases not matched to a gene; V was cut back by 4 bases and J by 5 bases. The CDR3 is CASSLRQGGETQYF. In nucleotides, the CDR3 is TGTGCCAGCAGCCTGAGACAGGGGGGGGAGACCCAGTACTTC. The variable domain in full, completed from reference TRBV9 and TRBJ2-5, reads DSGVTQTPKHLITATGQRVTLRCSPRSGDLSVYWYQQSLDQGLQFLIQYYNGEERAKGNILERFSAQQFPDLHSELNLSSLELGDSALYFCASSLRQGGETQYFGPGTRLLVL.

The rearrangement links TRBV19 to TRBJ2-2, with a possible D match to TRBD2 (6 bases). The CDR3 spans 16 residues. Trimming removed 8 bases from V and 8 bases from J, with 24 bases in between. CDR1 and CDR2 (germline): LNHDA, SQIVND (reference sequence). DNA for the CDR3: TGTGCCAGTGGGGACTGGAGACCGGAGCTGGGTGGGGAGCTGTTTTTT. Translating it yields CASGDWRPELGGELFF. The full variable domain, in which reference TRBV19 and TRBJ2-2 provide the parts outside the CDR3, is DGGITQSPKYLFRKEGQNVTLSCEQNLNHDAMYWYRQDPGQGLRLIYYSQIVNDFQKGDIAEGYSVSREKKESFPLTVTSAQKNPTAFYLCASGDWRPELGGELFFGEGSRLTVL.

This rearrangement joins TRBV7-9 to TRBJ2-1, with D perhaps matching TRBD2 (5 bases). The ends were cut back, 5 bases at V and 8 bases at J, with 19 bases in the middle. The germline gives CDR1 SEHNR, CDR2 FQNEAQ (reference sequence). The CDR3 spans 15 residues. CDR3 sequence reads: CASSHGGFAGYEQFF. CDR3 nucleotide sequence: TGTGCCAGCAGCCACGGCGGGTTCGCCGGATATGAGCAGTTCTTC.

This clone was counted a few times. V and J are TRBV7-9 and TRBJ1-2, with a possible D match to TRBD1 (5 bases). The CDR3 contains 15 residues. Germline CDR1 SEHNR, CDR2 FQNEAQ (reference sequence). The ends were cut back, 0 bases at V and 7 bases at J, with 15 bases in the middle. The CDR3 bases are TGTGCCAGCAGCTTAGCGGGACCTCAAGTGGGTGGCTACACCTTC. Encoded protein: CASSLAGPQVGGYTF.

There are a few counts of this clone. This chain links TRBV5-4 with TRBJ2-2; 9 bases match TRBD1. This CDR3 is 14 amino acids long. Germline CDR1 is SGHNT and CDR2 is YYREEE (reference sequence). The V segment lost 3 bases and the J segment 7 bases; nucleotides outside the gene matches: 4. Here the CDR3 DNA reads TGTGCCAGCAGCTCGGGACAGGGAGGCGGGGAGCTGTTTTTT. Its protein is CASSSGQGGGELFF.

This chain uses TRBV11-2 with TRBJ2-1; D possibly corresponds to TRBD2 (6 bases). The V and J ends lost 3 bases and 4 bases respectively, with 19 bases between them. Germline CDR1 reads SGHAT; CDR2 reads FQNNGV. CDR3 length equals 17 residues. The CDR3 sequence: CASSFRGASGGYNEQFF. CDR3 nucleotide sequence: TGTGCCAGCAGCTTTAGAGGAGCCAGCGGAGGGTACAATGAGCAGTTCTTC.

The chain is built from TRBV29-1 and TRBJ2-7, with 8 nucleotides matching TRBD1. The V segment lost 1 base and the J segment 2 bases; nucleotides outside the gene matches: 4. The CDR3 length is 14 residues. Germline V CDR1 and CDR2: SQVTM, ANQGSEA. CDR3 DNA: TGCAGCGTTGAAGGCCAGACAGGGGCCTACGAGCAGTACTTC. It yields the protein CSVEGQTGAYEQYF.